Sequencing of this T cell receptor (beta chain) was carried out in a study of blood T cell repertoires in COVID-19 (TCRdb year 2020). General notes on the study: Samples from collaborators originated in the United States, Italy and Spain and spanned both the acute and convalescent phases of COVID-19. The sample metadata nearly always contained a de-identified subject ID, COVID-19 status, age in years and sex. A freely available public database, intended as a resource for researchers studying the immune response to SARS-CoV-2, is where the repertoires were released. Deeply sampled blood TCRbeta repertoires from subjects exposed to, actively infected with, or recovered from COVID-19 were included in the dataset. The material from the prospective study consisted of cDNA or gDNA derived from T cells, B-cell-depleted T cells, or PBMCs. Samples came from the ongoing ImmuneRACE study (first 160 participants) plus 1,254 subjects from 6 global collaborators. Where HLA class I and class II types were available, the types were taken from metadata supplied by the sample provider, not from assay-based typing.

Overall study results and their limits: The quantity of clinical and demographic metadata differed by source and by participant and was supplied without curation.

TCRbeta CDR3 regions were amplified from genomic DNA using the immunoSEQ Assay, a bias-controlled multiplex PCR. The authors' pipeline ran thus. The number of nucleated cells in each sample was estimated from the amplification of reference gene primers within the assay. To quantify the absolute abundance of each unique TCRbeta CDR3 rearrangement, sequence reads were collapsed and filtered. For each sample, productive Simpson clonality was calculated as the square root of Simpson's diversity index over productive rearrangements. Here the immuneACCESS table is served through TCRdb, limited to in-frame sequences with V and J called. Missing clones are a known gap in these copies; in checked studies unresolved V genes cover under half, and the rest lacks a known reason. The D gene and trimming were derived from the DNA, and the V and J assignments and clone size from that table. The table for this sample lists roughly 87,000 clones; under 85% of them were counted only once. The ten largest clones take up less than 2.5% of the sample.

In this sample, this clone turned up a few times. The antigen it binds to is not known. Base quality data are lacking; no much larger clone is found one base away. Each collaborating institution followed its own protocols to collect whole blood in K2EDTA tubes. For TCRbeta analysis, collaborators shipped samples in one of three forms: frozen whole blood, isolated PBMCs, or DNA extracted from either of those sample types. Taken from the germline V gene, the CDR1 and CDR2 loops are LGHNA and YNFKEQ. V ends up 3 bases short and J 7 bases short, with an unmatched junction base count of 10. The CDR3 spans 16 residues, from the cysteine through the phenylalanine. The read is trimmed to its CDR3 DNA, 48 bases read in frame from base 1.

Sequenced input: peripheral blood. The chain employs TRBV4-2 and TRBJ2-2, and TRBD1 matches 8 of the central bases. This sequence originates from a woman in her 70s with acute or convalescent COVID-19. In nucleotides, the sequence is TGTGCCAGCAGCCAGTTACCACAGGGGGTCGGCGGGGAGCTGTTTTTT. Translated, this gives CASSQLPQGVGGELFF.